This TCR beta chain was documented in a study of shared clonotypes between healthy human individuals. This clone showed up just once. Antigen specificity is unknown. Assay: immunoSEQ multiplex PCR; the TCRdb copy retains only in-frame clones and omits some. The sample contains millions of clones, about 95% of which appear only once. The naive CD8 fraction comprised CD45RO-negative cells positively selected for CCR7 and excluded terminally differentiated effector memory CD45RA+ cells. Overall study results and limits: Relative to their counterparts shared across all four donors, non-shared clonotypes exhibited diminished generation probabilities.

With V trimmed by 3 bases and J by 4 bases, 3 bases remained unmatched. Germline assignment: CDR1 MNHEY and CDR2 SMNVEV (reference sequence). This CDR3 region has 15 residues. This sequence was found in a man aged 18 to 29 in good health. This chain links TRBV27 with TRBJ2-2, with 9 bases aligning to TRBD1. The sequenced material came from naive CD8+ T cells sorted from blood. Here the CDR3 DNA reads TGTGCCAGCAGTTTGGGACAGGGTTTCACCGGGGAGCTGTTTTTT. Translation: CASSLGQGFTGELFF.